This TCR beta chain emerged from a study of molecular identifiers for immune sequencing clone quantification. TCRdb analysed the PCR reads with MiXCR anew, one entry per CDR3 protein. The sample consists of 460,000 or so distinct CDR3 sequences, around 25% of them appearing once. This receptor was obtained from a human donor in good health. Some libraries in this study had Jurkat cell RNA spiked in. Sequencing input: naive CD8+ T cells from blood, with Jurkat cell RNA spiked in. Regarding subset: FACS-sorted CD8+CD4-CCR7+CD45RA+ naive T cells.

CDR3 loop: CSARGLARTYEQYF. CDR3 bases: TGCAGTGCCCGAGGACTAGCGCGTACCTACGAGCAGTACTTC. The rearrangement joins TRBV20-1 to TRBJ2-7; TRBD2 agrees at 9 bases. There are 14 residues in the CDR3. The junction had 8 bases not matched to a gene; V was cut back by 6 bases and J by 2 bases. Germline V CDR1 and CDR2: DFQATT, SNEGSKA (reference sequence).